The clone carrying this TCR beta chain showed up many times. TCRdb re-derived calls from the 5' RACE reads in MiXCR, one entry per CDR3 protein. The sample comprises roughly 26,000 distinct CDR3 sequences, roughly 4.6% of which are singletons, and under 4.5% rests with the top ten. This entry comes from a study of early T cells in non-severe SARS-CoV-2 infection. Sequenced input: whole blood. This clonotype was sampled from an adult who was a healthcare worker with PCR-confirmed SARS-CoV-2 infection or an uninfected control (not recorded which).

The CDR3 here is CASRTPWGGKDEQFF. The DNA for the CDR3 is TGTGCCAGTAGGACCCCTTGGGGTGGTAAGGATGAGCAGTTCTTC. The V gene is TRBV19, the J gene TRBJ2-1; D is unclear. This CDR3 comprises 15 residues. Germline V gene sequence: CDR1 LNHDA, CDR2 SQIVND (reference sequence). Deletions cut 6 bases from V and 8 bases from J, with 20 bases between.